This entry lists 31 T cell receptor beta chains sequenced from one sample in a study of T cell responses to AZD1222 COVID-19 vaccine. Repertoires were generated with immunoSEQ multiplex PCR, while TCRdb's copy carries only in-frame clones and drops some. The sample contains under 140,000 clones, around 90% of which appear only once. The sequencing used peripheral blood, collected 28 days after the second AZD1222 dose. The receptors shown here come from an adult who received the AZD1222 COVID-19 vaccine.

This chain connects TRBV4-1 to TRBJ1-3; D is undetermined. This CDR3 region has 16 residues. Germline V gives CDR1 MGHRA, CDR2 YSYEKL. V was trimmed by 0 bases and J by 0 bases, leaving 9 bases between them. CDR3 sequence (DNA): TGCGCCAGCAGCCAAGATAACGGGATCTCTGGAAACACCATATATTTT. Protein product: CASSQDNGISGNTIYF.

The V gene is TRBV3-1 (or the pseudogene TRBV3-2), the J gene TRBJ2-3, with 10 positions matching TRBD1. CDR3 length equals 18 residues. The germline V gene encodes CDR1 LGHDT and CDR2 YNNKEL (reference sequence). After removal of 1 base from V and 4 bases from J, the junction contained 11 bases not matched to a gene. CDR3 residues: CASSQVVSGTGDADTQYF. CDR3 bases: TGTGCCAGCAGCCAAGTTGTCTCCGGGACAGGGGACGCAGATACGCAGTATTTT.

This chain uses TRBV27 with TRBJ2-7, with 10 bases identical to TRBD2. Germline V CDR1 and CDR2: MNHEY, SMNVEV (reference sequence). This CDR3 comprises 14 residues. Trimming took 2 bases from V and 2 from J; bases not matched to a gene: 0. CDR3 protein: CASSLLAGAYEQYF. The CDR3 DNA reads TGTGCCAGCAGTTTACTAGCGGGGGCCTACGAGCAGTACTTC.

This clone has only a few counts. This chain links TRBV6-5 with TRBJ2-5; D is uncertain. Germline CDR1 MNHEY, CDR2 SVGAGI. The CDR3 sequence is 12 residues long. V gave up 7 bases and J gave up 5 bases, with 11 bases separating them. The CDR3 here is CASIPSEETQYF. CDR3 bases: TGTGCCAGCATTCCCTCCGAGGAGACCCAGTACTTC.

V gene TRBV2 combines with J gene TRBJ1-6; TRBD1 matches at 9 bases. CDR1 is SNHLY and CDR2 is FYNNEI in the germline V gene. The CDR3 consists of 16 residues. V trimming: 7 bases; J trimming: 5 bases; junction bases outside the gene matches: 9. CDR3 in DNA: TGTGCCAGCATTTCGACAGGGGGGAAGGATAATTCACCCCTCCACTTT. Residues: CASISTGGKDNSPLHF. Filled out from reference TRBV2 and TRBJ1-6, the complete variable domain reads EPEVTQTPSHQVTQMGQEVILRCVPISNHLYFYWYRQILGQKVEFLVSFYNNEISEKSEIFDDQFSVERPDGSNFTLKIRSTKLEDSAMYFCASISTGGKDNSPLHFGNGTRLTVT.

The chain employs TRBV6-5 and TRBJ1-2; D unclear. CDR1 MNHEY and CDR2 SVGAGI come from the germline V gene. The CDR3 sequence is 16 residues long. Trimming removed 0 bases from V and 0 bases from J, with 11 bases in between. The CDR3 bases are TGTGCCAGCAGTTACTCTTCCGGGAGTCCTAACTATGGCTACACCTTC. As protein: CASSYSSGSPNYGYTF.

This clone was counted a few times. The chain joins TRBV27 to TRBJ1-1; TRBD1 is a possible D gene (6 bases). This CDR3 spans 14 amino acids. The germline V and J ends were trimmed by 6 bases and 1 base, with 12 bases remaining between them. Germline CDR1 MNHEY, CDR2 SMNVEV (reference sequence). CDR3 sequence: CASSRQAGNTEAFF. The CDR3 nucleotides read TGTGCCAGCAGCCGACAGGCTGGGAACACTGAAGCTTTCTTT.

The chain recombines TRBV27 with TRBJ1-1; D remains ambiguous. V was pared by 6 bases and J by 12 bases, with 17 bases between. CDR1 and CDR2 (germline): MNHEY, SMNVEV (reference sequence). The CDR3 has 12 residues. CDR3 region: CASRLLGRRPFF. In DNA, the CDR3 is TGTGCCAGCAGACTACTTGGTAGGCGTCCTTTCTTT.

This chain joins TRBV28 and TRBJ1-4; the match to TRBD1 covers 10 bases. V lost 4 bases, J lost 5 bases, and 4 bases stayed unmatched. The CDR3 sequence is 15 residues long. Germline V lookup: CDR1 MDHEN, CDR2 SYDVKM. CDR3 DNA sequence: TGTGCCAGCAGTTCCCCGGGACAGGGGAATGAAAAACTGTTTTTT. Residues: CASSSPGQGNEKLFF.

The CDR3 here is CASSFSGGGTDTQYF. The CDR3 nucleotides are TGTGCCAGCAGCTTCAGCGGGGGGGGCACAGATACGCAGTATTTT. The chain joins TRBV7-3 to TRBJ2-3; 10 nucleotides line up with TRBD2. Unmatched junction bases numbered 1, after V lost 3 bases and J lost 1 base. From germline, CDR1 is SGHTA and CDR2 FQGTGA. The CDR3 runs to 15 residues.

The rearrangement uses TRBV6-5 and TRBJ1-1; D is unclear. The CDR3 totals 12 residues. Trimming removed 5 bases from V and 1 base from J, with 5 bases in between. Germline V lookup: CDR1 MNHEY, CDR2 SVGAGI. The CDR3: CASSLENTEAFF. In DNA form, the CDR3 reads TGTGCCAGCAGTCTGGAGAACACTGAAGCTTTCTTT.

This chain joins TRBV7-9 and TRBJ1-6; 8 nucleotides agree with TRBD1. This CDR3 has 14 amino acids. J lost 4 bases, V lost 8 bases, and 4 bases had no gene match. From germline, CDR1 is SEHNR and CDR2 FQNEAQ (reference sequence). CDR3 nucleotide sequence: TGTGCCAGCGCCGGGACAGGATATAATTCACCCCTCCACTTT. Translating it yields CASAGTGYNSPLHF.

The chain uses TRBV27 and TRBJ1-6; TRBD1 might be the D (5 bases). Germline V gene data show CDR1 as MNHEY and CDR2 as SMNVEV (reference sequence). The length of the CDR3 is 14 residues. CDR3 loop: CATGGSSYNSPLHF. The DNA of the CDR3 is TGTGCAACGGGGGGGAGCTCCTATAATTCACCCCTCCACTTT.

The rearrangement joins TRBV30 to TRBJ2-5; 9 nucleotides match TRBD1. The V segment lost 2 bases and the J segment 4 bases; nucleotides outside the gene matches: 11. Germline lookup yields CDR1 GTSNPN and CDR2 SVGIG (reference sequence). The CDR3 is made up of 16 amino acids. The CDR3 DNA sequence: TGTGCCTGGAGTCAAAAAACAGGGGGCCGGGTAGAGACCCAGTACTTC. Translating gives CAWSQKTGGRVETQYF.

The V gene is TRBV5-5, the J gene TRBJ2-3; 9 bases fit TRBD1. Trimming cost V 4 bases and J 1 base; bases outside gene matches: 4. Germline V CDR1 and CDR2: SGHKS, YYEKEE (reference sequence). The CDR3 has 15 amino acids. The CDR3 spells CASSAWDRGTDTQYF. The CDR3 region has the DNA TGTGCCAGCAGCGCCTGGGACAGGGGCACAGATACGCAGTATTTT.

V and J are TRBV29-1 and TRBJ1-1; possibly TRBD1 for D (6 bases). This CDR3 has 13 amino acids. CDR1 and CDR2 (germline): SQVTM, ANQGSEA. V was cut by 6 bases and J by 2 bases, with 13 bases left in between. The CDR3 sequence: CSVDSPENTEAFF. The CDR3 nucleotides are TGCAGCGTGGACAGCCCGGAAAACACTGAAGCTTTCTTT. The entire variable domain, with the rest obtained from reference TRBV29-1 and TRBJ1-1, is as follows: SAVISQKPSRDICQRGTSLTIQCQVDSQVTMMFWYRQQPGQSLTLIATANQGSEATYESGFVIDKFPISRPNLTFSTLTVSNMSPEDSSIYLCSVDSPENTEAFFGQGTRLTVV.

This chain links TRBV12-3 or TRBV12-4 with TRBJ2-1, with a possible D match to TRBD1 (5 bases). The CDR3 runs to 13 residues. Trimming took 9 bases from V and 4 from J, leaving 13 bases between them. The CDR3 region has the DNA TGTGCCAGTAAAGGGGTAATGTACAATGAGCAGTTCTTC. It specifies CASKGVMYNEQFF.

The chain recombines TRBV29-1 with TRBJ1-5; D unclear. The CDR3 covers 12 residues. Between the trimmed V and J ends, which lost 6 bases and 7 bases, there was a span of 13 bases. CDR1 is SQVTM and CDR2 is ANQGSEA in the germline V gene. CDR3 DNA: TGCAGCGTCCAGGCGCCTGGCCAGCCCCAGCATTTT. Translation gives CSVQAPGQPQHF.

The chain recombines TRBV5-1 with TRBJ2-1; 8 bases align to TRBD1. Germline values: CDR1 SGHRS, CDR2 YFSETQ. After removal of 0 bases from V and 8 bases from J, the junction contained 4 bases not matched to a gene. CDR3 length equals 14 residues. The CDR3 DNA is TGCGCCAGCAGCTTGGGACAGGGGATCGATGAGCAGTTCTTC. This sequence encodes CASSLGQGIDEQFF.

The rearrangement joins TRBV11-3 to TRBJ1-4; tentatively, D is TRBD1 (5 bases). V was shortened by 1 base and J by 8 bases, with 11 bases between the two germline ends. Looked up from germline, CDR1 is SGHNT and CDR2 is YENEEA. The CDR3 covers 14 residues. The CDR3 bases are TGTGCCAGCAGCTTAGGTCCAGGGAGCGAAAAACTGTTTTTT. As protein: CASSLGPGSEKLFF.

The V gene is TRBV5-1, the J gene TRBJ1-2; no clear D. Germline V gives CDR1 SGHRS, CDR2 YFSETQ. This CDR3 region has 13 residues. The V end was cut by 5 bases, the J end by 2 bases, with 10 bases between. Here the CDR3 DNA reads TGCGCCAGCAGACCCCCAGAGAACTATGGCTACACCTTC. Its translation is CASRPPENYGYTF.

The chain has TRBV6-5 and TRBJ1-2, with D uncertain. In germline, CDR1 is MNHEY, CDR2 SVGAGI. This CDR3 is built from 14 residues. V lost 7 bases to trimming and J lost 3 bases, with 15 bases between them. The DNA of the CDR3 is TGTGCCAGCATGGTTGGCACCGGAGACTATGGCTACACCTTC. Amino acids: CASMVGTGDYGYTF.

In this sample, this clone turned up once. This CDR3 reads CASSLGGTSGKSSYNEQFF. Here the CDR3 DNA reads TGTGCCAGCAGCTTGGGGGGGACTAGCGGAAAGAGCTCCTACAATGAGCAGTTCTTC. This chain uses TRBV7-9 with TRBJ2-1; 11 positions match TRBD2. V shed 3 bases, J shed 0 bases, and the junction held 10 bases outside the gene matches. This CDR3 region has 19 residues. Germline V gene lookup returns CDR1 SEHNR and CDR2 FQNEAQ (reference sequence).

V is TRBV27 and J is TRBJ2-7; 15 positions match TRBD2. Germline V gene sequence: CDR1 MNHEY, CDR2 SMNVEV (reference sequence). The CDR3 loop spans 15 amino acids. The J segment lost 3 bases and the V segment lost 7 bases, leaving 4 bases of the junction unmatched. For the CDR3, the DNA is TGTGCCAGCATGGGGGGACTAGCGGGAGGCTACGAGCAGTACTTC. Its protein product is CASMGGLAGGYEQYF.

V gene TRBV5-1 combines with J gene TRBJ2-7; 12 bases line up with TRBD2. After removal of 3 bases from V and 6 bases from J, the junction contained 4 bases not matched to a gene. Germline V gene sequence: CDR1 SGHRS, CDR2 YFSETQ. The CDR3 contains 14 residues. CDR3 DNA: TGCGCCAGCAGCTACGGACTAGCGGGGAGCGAGCAGTACTTC. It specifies CASSYGLAGSEQYF.

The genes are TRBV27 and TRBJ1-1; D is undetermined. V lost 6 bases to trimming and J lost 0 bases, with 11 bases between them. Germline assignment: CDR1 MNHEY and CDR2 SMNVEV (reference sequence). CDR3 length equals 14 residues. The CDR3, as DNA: TGTGCCAGCAGAGGAGATCCCATGAACACTGAAGCTTTCTTT. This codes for CASRGDPMNTEAFF.

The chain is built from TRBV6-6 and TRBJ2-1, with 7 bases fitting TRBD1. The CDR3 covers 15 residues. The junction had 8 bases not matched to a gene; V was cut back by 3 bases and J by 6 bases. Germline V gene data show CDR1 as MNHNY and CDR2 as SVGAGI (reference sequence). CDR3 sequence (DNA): TGTGCCAGCAGTTATCTCCAGGGGGTAATCAATGAGCAGTTCTTC. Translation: CASSYLQGVINEQFF.

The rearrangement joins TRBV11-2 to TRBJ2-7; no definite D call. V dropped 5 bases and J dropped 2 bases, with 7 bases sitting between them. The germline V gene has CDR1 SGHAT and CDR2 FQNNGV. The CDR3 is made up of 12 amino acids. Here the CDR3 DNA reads TGTGCCAGCAGCACCCACGCCTACGAGCAGTACTTC. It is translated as CASSTHAYEQYF.

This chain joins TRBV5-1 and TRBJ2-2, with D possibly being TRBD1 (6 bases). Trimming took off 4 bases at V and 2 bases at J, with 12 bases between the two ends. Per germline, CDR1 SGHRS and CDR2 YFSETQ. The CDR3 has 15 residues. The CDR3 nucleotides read TGCGCCAGCAGCCCGGGGACAAAAAACACCGGGGAGCTGTTTTTT. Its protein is CASSPGTKNTGELFF.

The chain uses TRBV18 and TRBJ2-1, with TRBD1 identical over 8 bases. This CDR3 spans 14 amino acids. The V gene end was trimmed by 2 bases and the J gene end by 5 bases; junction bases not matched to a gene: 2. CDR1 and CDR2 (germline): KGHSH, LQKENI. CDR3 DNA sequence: TGTGCCAGCTCACCAGTGACAGGGGACAATGAGCAGTTCTTC. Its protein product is CASSPVTGDNEQFF.

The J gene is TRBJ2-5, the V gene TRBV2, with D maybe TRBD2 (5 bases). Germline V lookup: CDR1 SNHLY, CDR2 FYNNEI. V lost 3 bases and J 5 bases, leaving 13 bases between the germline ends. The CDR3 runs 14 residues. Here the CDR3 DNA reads TGTGCCAGCAGTGACTTGGTCACGGGGGAGACCCAGTACTTC. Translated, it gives CASSDLVTGETQYF.